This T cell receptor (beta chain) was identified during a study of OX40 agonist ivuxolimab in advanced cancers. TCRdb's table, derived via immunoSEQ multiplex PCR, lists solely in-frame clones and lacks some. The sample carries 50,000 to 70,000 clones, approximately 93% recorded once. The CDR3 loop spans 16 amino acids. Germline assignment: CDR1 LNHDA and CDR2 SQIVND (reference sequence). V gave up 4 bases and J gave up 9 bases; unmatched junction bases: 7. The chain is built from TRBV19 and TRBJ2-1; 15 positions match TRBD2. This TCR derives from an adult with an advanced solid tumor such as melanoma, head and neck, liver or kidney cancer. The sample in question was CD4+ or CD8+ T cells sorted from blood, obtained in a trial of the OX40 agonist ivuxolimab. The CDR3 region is CASSSPGTSGRLEQFF. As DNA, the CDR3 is TGTGCCAGTAGTAGCCCCGGGACTAGCGGGAGGCTTGAGCAGTTCTTC. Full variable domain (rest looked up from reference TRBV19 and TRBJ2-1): DGGITQSPKYLFRKEGQNVTLSCEQNLNHDAMYWYRQDPGQGLRLIYYSQIVNDFQKGDIAEGYSVSREKKESFPLTVTSAQKNPTAFYLCASSSPGTSGRLEQFFGPGTRLTVL.